This T cell receptor beta chain was identified in a study of cytomegalovirus exposure and HLA in healthy donors. Study-level results: Generally TCR sequences proved uncommon, though certain public TCRs appeared in numerous donors.

Trimming cost V 4 bases and J 3 bases, with 9 bases left between them. There are 13 residues in the CDR3. CDR1 and CDR2 from the germline V gene are MNHEY and SVGAGI. This clone was seen once. The antigen remains unidentified. PCR involved 60 Vbeta and 13 Jbeta primers. TCRdb's table, derived via immunoSEQ multiplex PCR, lists solely in-frame clones and lacks some. Of 150,000 to 190,000 clones in the sample, around 74% were seen once. Sequences were obtained from PBMCs. This chain joins TRBV6-5 and TRBJ1-1; the D is unclear. The clonotype was recovered from a man in his late teens or twenties in good health and CMV-seronegative. The CDR3 protein is CASSSPRDTEAFF. CDR3 DNA sequence: TGTGCCAGCAGTTCCCCTCGGGACACTGAAGCTTTCTTT.